The present entry profiles one T cell receptor (beta chain) with its context. Its recognized antigen is unknown. One base away there is no much larger clone; base qualities are not given. V ends up 5 bases short and J 3 bases short, with an unmatched junction base count of 6. Reading from cysteine to phenylalanine, the CDR3 counts 16 amino acids. Just CDR3 DNA is preserved here, 48 bases in frame from base 1. Looking up the germline V gene (reference sequence) yields CDR1 MNHNY and CDR2 SVGAGI. The source of the sample is a study of memory CD8 T cells in hepatitis C reinfection (dated by TCRdb to about 2017). Study-level background: A few donors spontaneously resolved two consecutive HCV infections, while two donors cleared a primary infection but became chronically infected after reinfection. An HCV reinfection was defined as a positive HCV RNA test that came after two negative tests taken at least 60 days apart. Samples from before reinfection were taken anywhere from 55 to 20 weeks prior to reinfection being detected. In four to six donors, the study followed the TCR beta repertoire of virus-specific CD8 T cells over time through an HCV reinfection episode. A few reinfection cases with stored pre-reinfection samples were identified between about 2008 and 2012. In the reinfection study, participants who had resolved a prior HCV infection were followed every 3 months. The investigation overall reported the following: Because only five or six donors were included, definitive conclusions about public clonotypes linked to secondary clearance were beyond the reach of the study.

The time point tag for this specimen amounts to: pre-reinfection, 55 to 20 weeks before reinfection detection. Sorted cells were sequenced directly ex vivo, with no in vitro expansion before TCR sequencing. The donors were people who inject drugs and were enrolled in Canada's Montreal Acute Hepatitis C Cohort Study (HEPCO). As controls, total naive CD8 T cells, sorted as viable CD3+ CD8+ CD45RO-, were obtained from two donors at each of the three reinfection time points. Before sorting, cryopreserved peripheral blood mononuclear cells were thawed and CD8 T cells were purified from those thawed cells. The MACS CD8+ T cell Isolation Kit was used to enrich CD8 T cells by negative selection. Cells were sorted on a BD FACSAria II sorter running FACSDiva software, and FlowJo was used to analyze the data. The library was made by the immunoSEQ multiplex PCR assay. Genomic DNA was extracted from the sorted cells, and Adaptive Biotechnologies' automated high-throughput method was used to sequence the TCR beta V, D and J regions. A two-step, bias-controlled multiplex PCR was used to amplify CDR3 regions. Amplified TCR beta libraries were sequenced on an Illumina instrument. The authors' analysis ran thus. Demultiplexed reads were processed to reduce amplification and sequencing bias, and the IMGT database was used to assign CDR3 sequences to gene families. ImmunoSEQ software version 2.0 was used to analyze repertoire data. Out-of-frame sequences and sequences containing stop codons in the CDR3 were removed from the clonotype lists. Clonotypes below 0.01% frequency were excluded because they corresponded to less than one cell. To get richness, observed richness was divided by input cell number, while evenness came from dividing Shannon entropy by log observed richness. Repertoire diversity and similarity between time points were quantified using Simpson diversity and Morisita-Horn overlap indices. Clonotypes were categorized as dominant (>1%), sub-dominant (0.5-0.99%), low abundance (0.1-0.49%) or lowest abundance (<0.1%). For the germline index, total nucleotide additions were subtracted from total CDR3 length, and that difference was then divided by total CDR3 length. TCRdb provides this immuneACCESS table in a form limited to in-frame rearrangements. Some clones are lacking; in checked studies, under half of them reflect an unresolved V gene, and why the rest are absent is not known. The V and J calls and clone size come from that table; D and trimming were worked out from the DNA. This sample lists 45,000 to 65,000 clones; roughly nine tenths were detected once. Of the sample, about 1% is held by the ten largest clones.

The sequence links TRBV6-6 to TRBJ1-6; the central 8 bases match TRBD1. The clonotype was recovered from a man younger than 35 with hepatitis C virus infection. The source material was naive CD8+ T cells sorted from blood. This sample's cell subset or site label indicates: total naive CD8+CD45RO- T cells. The nucleotide sequence is TGTGCCAGCAGTAAAAGCGGGACAGGCTATAATTCACCCCTCCACTTT. Its amino acids are CASSKSGTGYNSPLHF.